Following are 29 T cell receptor beta chains from one sample sequenced in a study of CXCR3-negative and CXCR3-positive naive CD8 T cells. The authors prepared UMI-labeled TRB cDNA libraries by 5' RACE. TCRdb reworked the 5' RACE reads into one entry per CDR3 protein, no DNA. The sample holds approximately 62,000 distinct CDR3 sequences. Sequenced material: naive CXCR3- CD8+ T cells from blood. Subset reported: CD45RO-CCR7+CD27+CD95- naive CD8+ T cells lacking CXCR3 (TNR3-). Source of these receptors: a human donor in good health. Some clones in this sample may be carry-over from other donors' samples.

The gene calls are TRBV10-3 and TRBJ1-1. There are 11 residues in the CDR3. The V gene's germline CDR1 is ENHRY and CDR2 SYGVKD. Here the CDR3 reads CAISRDTEAFF.

The chain employs TRBV13 and TRBJ2-7; TCRdb's assignment of TRBD1 cannot be checked, as there is no DNA. The CDR3 loop spans 11 amino acids. Germline V gives CDR1 PRHDT, CDR2 FYEKMQ (reference sequence). CDR3 protein: CASSWGGEQYF.

The chain combines TRBV7-3 with TRBJ2-2; TCRdb selects TRBD1, and the lack of DNA leaves this call unchecked. CDR3 size: 15 residues. CDR1 is SGHTA and CDR2 is FQGTGA in the germline V gene. CDR3: CASSLGPTNTGELFF.

This rearrangement joins TRBV19 to TRBJ2-1; no DNA is available, so the TRBD2 call from TCRdb remains unchecked. Per germline, CDR1 LNHDA and CDR2 SQIVND (reference sequence). CDR3 length: 12 amino acids. The CDR3 sequence: CASTLGRNEQFF.

The chain links TRBV29-1 to TRBJ2-5; the D call from TCRdb, TRBD2, cannot be confirmed without DNA. Germline CDR1 SQVTM, CDR2 ANQGSEA. CDR3 size: 12 residues. CDR3 region: CSVDTSGETQYF.

The chain employs TRBV11-3 and TRBJ2-2; TCRdb proposes TRBD2, but this gene call is untestable without DNA. This CDR3 is 14 amino acids long. Germline V gives CDR1 SGHNT, CDR2 YENEEA. The CDR3 spells CASSTTSFTGELFF.

The V and J genes are TRBV6-2 or TRBV6-3 and TRBJ1-2; lacking DNA, the TRBD1 call made by TCRdb goes unchecked. CDR3 length: 14 amino acids. CDR1 is MNHEY, CDR2 SVGEGT, per germline. This chain's CDR3 is CASSKTGPGYGYTF.

Frequency places this clonotype as large. The genes are TRBV14 and TRBJ1-1; TCRdb indicates TRBD1, and absent DNA this call remains unverified. From germline, CDR1 is SGHDN and CDR2 FVKESK. There are 15 residues in the CDR3. Here the CDR3 reads CASSQDEGEIAEAFF.

V and J are TRBV13 and TRBJ2-1; the D call from TCRdb, TRBD2, cannot be confirmed without DNA. Germline CDR1 reads PRHDT; CDR2 reads FYEKMQ (reference sequence). The CDR3 loop spans 18 amino acids. CDR3: CASRTSGSSPHTHNEQFF.

The V gene is TRBV29-1, the J gene TRBJ1-2; TCRdb reports TRBD1, a call that lacks DNA to check it against. The CDR3 totals 13 residues. CDR1 SQVTM and CDR2 ANQGSEA come from the germline V gene. CDR3 region: CSVEVGVPGGYTF.

The gene calls are TRBV10-3 and TRBJ2-1. Germline V gene lookup returns CDR1 ENHRY and CDR2 SYGVKD. The CDR3 sequence is 14 residues long. CDR3 protein: CAISAESDYNEQFF.

The rearrangement uses TRBV6-5 and TRBJ1-6; TCRdb indicates TRBD1, and absent DNA this call remains unverified. This CDR3 has 20 residues. Germline V gives CDR1 MNHEY, CDR2 SVGAGI. The CDR3 sequence is CASSYSSTGQGPSYNSPLHF.

V usage is TRBV12-5 and J usage is TRBJ1-3; TCRdb's assignment of TRBD1 cannot be checked, as there is no DNA. CDR1 and CDR2 (germline): LGHNT, FRNRAP. The CDR3 spans 15 residues. The CDR3 reads CASSRPGGSGNTIYF.

The CDR3 sequence is CASSLSPLPTGRIHYEQYF. The rearrangement uses TRBV5-1 and TRBJ2-7; the D call from TCRdb, TRBD1, cannot be confirmed without DNA. Germline CDR1 reads SGHRS; CDR2 reads YFSETQ. CDR3 length equals 19 residues.

V and J are TRBV12-5 and TRBJ2-7; the D gene TCRdb calls, TRBD1, cannot be checked with no DNA. The CDR3 covers 16 residues. CDR1 is LGHNT, CDR2 FRNRAP, per germline. CDR3 in amino acids: CASGLETGGAFYEQYF.

This clonotype registers medium-sized by frequency. CDR3 region: CASSQRMGVTQPQHF. This chain uses TRBV4-3 with TRBJ1-5; TCRdb selects TRBD1, and the lack of DNA leaves this call unchecked. The CDR3 loop spans 15 amino acids. Germline CDR1 reads LGHNA; CDR2 reads YSLEER.

The chain's CDR3 is CASSDTGQGNTEAFF. The chain couples TRBV10-1 to TRBJ1-1; TCRdb picks TRBD1, but there is no DNA to check that call. The CDR3 runs 15 residues. CDR1 is WNHNN and CDR2 is SYGVQD in the germline V gene (reference sequence).

This chain joins TRBV7-3 and TRBJ2-1; the TCRdb D gene call, TRBD2, has no DNA to confirm it. In germline, CDR1 is SGHTA, CDR2 FQGTGA. The CDR3 is 20 residues long. CDR3 sequence reads: CASSFPAGLAGGSSYNEQFF. Filled out from reference TRBV7-3 and TRBJ2-1, the complete variable domain reads GAGVSQTPSNKVTEKGKYVELRCDPISGHTALYWYRQSLGQGPEFLIYFQGTGAADDSGLPNDRFFAVRPEGSVSTLKIQRTERGDSAVYLCASSFPAGLAGGSSYNEQFFGPGTRLTVL.

The chain has TRBV29-1 and TRBJ2-1; TCRdb picks TRBD1, but there is no DNA to check that call. From germline, CDR1 is SQVTM and CDR2 ANQGSEA. The CDR3 extends over 16 amino acids. The CDR3: CSVEEPAGTTGNEQFF.

The rearrangement uses TRBV15 and TRBJ2-3; TCRdb gives TRBD1 as the D gene, but with no DNA this cannot be confirmed. The CDR3 loop spans 14 amino acids. The V gene's germline CDR1 is LNHNV and CDR2 YYDKDF (reference sequence). The CDR3 protein is CATSRFEGEDTQYF.

The rearrangement joins TRBV7-2 to TRBJ2-3; TCRdb's D gene call, TRBD1, goes unchecked for lack of DNA. Germline CDR1 reads SGHTA; CDR2 reads FQGNSA. The CDR3 totals 14 residues. CDR3 residues: CASSLVGQADTQYF. The full variable domain, with the rest looked up from reference TRBV7-2 and TRBJ2-3, is GAGVSQSPSNKVTEKGKDVELRCDPISGHTALYWYRQSLGQGLEFLIYFQGNSAPDKSGLPSDRFSAERTGGSVSTLTIQRTQQEDSAVYLCASSLVGQADTQYFGPGTRLTVL.

The rearrangement uses TRBV7-2 and TRBJ2-7; with no DNA, the TCRdb D assignment of TRBD2 cannot be verified. The germline CDR1 and CDR2 sequences are SGHTA and FQGNSA. The CDR3 is made up of 17 amino acids. The CDR3 here is CASSSPRTSGTPYEQYF. The entire variable domain, with the rest obtained from reference TRBV7-2 and TRBJ2-7, is as follows: GAGVSQSPSNKVTEKGKDVELRCDPISGHTALYWYRQSLGQGLEFLIYFQGNSAPDKSGLPSDRFSAERTGGSVSTLTIQRTQQEDSAVYLCASSSPRTSGTPYEQYFGPGTRLTVT.

The V gene is TRBV6-6, the J gene TRBJ2-5; lacking DNA, the TRBD2 call made by TCRdb goes unchecked. The germline V gene encodes CDR1 MNHNY and CDR2 SVGAGI (reference sequence). CDR3 length: 15 residues. The CDR3 sequence: CASSRSGGARETQYF.

The V call is TRBV28, the J call TRBJ1-5. CDR1 and CDR2 from the germline V gene are MDHEN and SYDVKM. The CDR3 loop spans 16 amino acids. This CDR3 is CASSLSVRNSNQPQHF.

V usage is TRBV28 and J usage is TRBJ1-5; the TRBD1 assignment by TCRdb is unverifiable without DNA. CDR1 and CDR2 (germline): MDHEN, SYDVKM. The CDR3 is 15 amino acids. The CDR3 protein is CASSFVGASNQPQHF.

The rearrangement uses TRBV28 and TRBJ2-3. This CDR3 has 13 amino acids. CDR1 and CDR2 from the germline V gene are MDHEN and SYDVKM. CDR3 protein: CASSLRNLDTQYF. Full variable domain (rest looked up from reference TRBV28 and TRBJ2-3): DVKVTQSSRYLVKRTGEKVFLECVQDMDHENMFWYRQDPGLGLRLIYFSYDVKMKEKGDIPEGYSVSREKKERFSLILESASTNQTSMYLCASSLRNLDTQYFGPGTRLTVL.

The chain couples TRBV20-1 to TRBJ2-5; as DNA is missing, the TRBD1 call by TCRdb cannot be tested. Looked up from germline, CDR1 is DFQATT and CDR2 is SNEGSKA (reference sequence). The CDR3 covers 14 residues. CDR3 amino acids: CSARDPGQMETQYF.

The V call is TRBV29-1, the J call TRBJ2-2; lacking DNA, the TRBD1 call made by TCRdb goes unchecked. CDR3 length: 14 residues. Per the germline V gene, CDR1 is SQVTM and CDR2 is ANQGSEA. CDR3 residues: CSVEVPGPTGELFF.

This chain connects TRBV20-1 to TRBJ1-2; no DNA is available, so the TRBD1 call from TCRdb remains unchecked. The CDR3 contains 17 residues. Germline values: CDR1 DFQATT, CDR2 SNEGSKA (reference sequence). CDR3: CSARRTGGEAPNYGYTF.